This T cell receptor beta chain was documented in a study of beta chain features in type 1 diabetes. This clone has just a few counts. Its target is not known. cDNA synthesis used the whole RNA isolate, giving expressed TCRB sequences. Generated by immunoSEQ multiplex PCR, the TCRdb table keeps only in-frame clones and is missing some. The sample includes 160,000 or so clones, approximately 9.1% of them seen just once. Only one heparinised blood draw was taken per donor, and its volume averaged approximately 0.11 L. Points from the study as a whole: Patients with type 1 diabetes showed fewer VDJ junction insertions and more deletions. Within the patient group, naive, central memory and Treg TCRB repertoires appeared more similar to each other than within healthy donors.

Per the germline V gene, CDR1 is SQVTM and CDR2 is ANQGSEA. V dropped 7 bases and J dropped 6; count of bases not matched to a gene: 10. This CDR3 contains 14 residues. This clonotype was sampled from a woman aged 18 to 35 in good health. The V gene is TRBV29-1, the J gene TRBJ2-2, with 8 bases lining up with TRBD1. Sequenced: central memory CD4+ T cells from blood. CDR3 residues: CSALGQGGAGELFF. CDR3 sequence (DNA): TGCAGCGCGCTAGGACAGGGAGGTGCCGGGGAGCTGTTTTTT.